This TCR beta chain stems from a study of T-cell reconstitution after alpha-beta-depleted transplantation in children. Preparing the TCRbeta library involved the use of unique molecular identifiers. MiXCR was run by TCRdb on the PCR reads, yielding one entry per CDR3 protein. Counted here are some 350,000 distinct CDR3 sequences, roughly 15% occurring once; the ten biggest clones make up about 41%. CDR3 size: 16 residues. Germline V gene lookup returns CDR1 LNHDA and CDR2 SQIVND (reference sequence). V trimming: 7 bases; J trimming: 4 bases; junction bases outside the gene matches: 10. Sequences were derived from PBMCs, mostly from graft donor cells, sampled 360 days after TCRalphabeta/CD19-depleted stem cell transplant. V and J are TRBV19 and TRBJ2-5; 12 nucleotides line up with TRBD1. The receptor was derived from a male patient aged 2 to 10 who had a stem cell transplant for acute lymphoblastic leukemia, so the T cells may come from the graft donor. CDR3 loop: CASTAGTGGLGETQYF. In DNA form, the CDR3 reads TGTGCCAGTACCGCCGGGACAGGGGGCCTAGGAGAGACCCAGTACTTC.